Presented here are 22 T cell receptor beta chains from one specimen sequenced in a study of blood T cell repertoires in COVID-19. Using immunoSEQ multiplex PCR, the repertoire was profiled, and TCRdb retains in-frame clones only, with some absent. This table holds around 150,000 clones, roughly 86% found once. The specimen was PBMCs or T cells enriched from blood (not recorded which). The receptors shown here come from a woman in her forties or fifties with acute COVID-19.

The V call is TRBV11-3, the J call TRBJ2-7, with 8 positions matching TRBD2. This CDR3 has 14 amino acids. Germline loops: CDR1 SGHNT, CDR2 YENEEA. Unmatched junction bases numbered 6, after V lost 5 bases and J lost 3 bases. CDR3 amino acids: CASSPRSGNYEQYF. CDR3 sequence (DNA): TGTGCCAGCAGCCCCCGTAGCGGGAACTACGAGCAGTACTTC.

Ten or more counts support this clone. V is TRBV28 and J is TRBJ1-2, with 9 bases matching TRBD1. The CDR3 length is 13 residues. J was trimmed by 5 bases and V by 6 bases; bases with no gene match: 4. Looked up from germline, CDR1 is MDHEN and CDR2 is SYDVKM. The DNA for the CDR3 is TGTGCCAGCAGGATAGGGACAGGGTATGGCTACACCTTC. Amino acids: CASRIGTGYGYTF.

The V and J genes are TRBV4-1 and TRBJ1-1, with 11 bases fitting TRBD1. Losses at the gene ends were 0 bases for V and 6 bases for J; bases not matched to a gene: 6. From germline, CDR1 is MGHRA and CDR2 YSYEKL. This CDR3 is built from 16 residues. CDR3 in amino acids: CASSQDLGQGASEAFF. For the CDR3, the DNA is TGCGCCAGCAGCCAAGATCTAGGACAGGGGGCCTCTGAAGCTTTCTTT.

The rearrangement uses TRBV2 and TRBJ1-5; D possibly corresponds to TRBD1 (5 bases). The CDR3 has 18 amino acids. CDR1 SNHLY and CDR2 FYNNEI come from the germline V gene. The germline V and J ends were trimmed by 3 bases and 3 bases, with 21 bases remaining between them. The CDR3, as DNA: TGTGCCAGCAGTGATAGAGACAGTCTCTGGCTCTTCAATCAGCCCCAGCATTTT. It specifies CASSDRDSLWLFNQPQHF.

This clone occurred a few times. The rearrangement joins TRBV2 to TRBJ2-7; TRBD2 matches 7 bases. CDR1 is SNHLY, CDR2 FYNNEI, per germline. V lost 2 bases, J lost 3 bases, and 10 bases stayed unmatched. This CDR3 contains 16 residues. CDR3 coding DNA: TGTGCCAGCAGTGAAAGAGGTCTCCCGGGGGGCTACGAGCAGTACTTC. Translated: CASSERGLPGGYEQYF.

This sequence joins TRBV6-5 and TRBJ2-1; TRBD2 might be the D (7 bases). V was pared by 8 bases and J by 8 bases, with 22 bases between. The germline gives CDR1 MNHEY, CDR2 SVGAGI. This CDR3 is 15 amino acids long. The CDR3 spells CASSPEWGGRDEQFF. The CDR3 DNA is TGTGCCAGCTCCCCTGAATGGGGGGGGCGGGATGAGCAGTTCTTC.

CDR3 loop: CASSPGQGEGRTEAFF. For the CDR3, the DNA is TGCGCCAGCAGCCCAGGACAGGGGGAAGGGCGGACTGAAGCTTTCTTT. This chain uses TRBV5-1 with TRBJ1-1; 10 bases are a match to TRBD1. The CDR3 loop spans 16 amino acids. The germline CDR1 and CDR2 sequences are SGHRS and YFSETQ. V dropped 4 bases and J dropped 5; count of bases not matched to a gene: 11. The full variable domain, in which reference TRBV5-1 and TRBJ1-1 provide the parts outside the CDR3, is KAGVTQTPRYLIKTRGQQVTLSCSPISGHRSVSWYQQTPGQGLQFLFEYFSETQRNKGNFPGRFSGRQFSNSRSEMNVSTLELGDSALYLCASSPGQGEGRTEAFFGQGTRLTVV.

This clone was counted a single time. This chain joins TRBV12-3 or TRBV12-4 and TRBJ2-2; possible D gene TRBD1, 5 bases. The CDR3 is 13 residues long. Trimming removed 6 bases from V and 2 bases from J, with 7 bases in between. CDR3 nucleotide sequence: TGTGCCAGCAGAGACAGTAACACCGGGGAGCTGTTTTTT. Translating gives CASRDSNTGELFF.

The rearrangement uses TRBV7-2 and TRBJ1-3, with D perhaps TRBD1 (5 bases). The CDR3 runs 15 residues. Germline lookup yields CDR1 SGHTA and CDR2 FQGNSA. Trimming removed 1 base at V and 2 bases at J, with 9 bases between. CDR3 loop: CASSLGGEAGNTIYF. CDR3 in DNA: TGTGCCAGCAGCTTAGGGGGGGAAGCTGGAAACACCATATATTTT.

The chain recombines TRBV19 with TRBJ2-7, with TRBD2 matching over 9 bases. Germline-derived CDR1 and CDR2 are LNHDA and SQIVND (reference sequence). V trimming: 8 bases; J trimming: 7 bases; junction bases outside the gene matches: 21. The CDR3 is 17 amino acids. The CDR3 sequence is CASAAEASGTYNREQYF. DNA for the CDR3: TGTGCCAGTGCGGCCGAGGCTAGCGGGACCTATAACCGGGAGCAGTACTTC.

The chain has TRBV30 and TRBJ2-7; no clear D gene. Germline CDR1 GTSNPN, CDR2 SVGIG (reference sequence). The CDR3 has 11 residues. Trimming stripped 0 bases from V and 7 bases from J, with 7 bases between. The chain's CDR3 is CAWSVNREQYF. The CDR3 DNA sequence: TGTGCCTGGAGTGTAAACCGGGAGCAGTACTTC.

This rearrangement joins TRBV5-1 to TRBJ2-3, with a weak D call TRBD2 (5 bases). Trimming took off 0 bases at V and 4 bases at J, with 9 bases between the two ends. Per the germline V gene, CDR1 is SGHRS and CDR2 is YFSETQ. This CDR3 is built from 14 residues. The CDR3: CASSLALAPDTQYF. The CDR3 DNA follows: TGCGCCAGCAGCTTGGCGCTAGCTCCAGATACGCAGTATTTT.

The chain is built from TRBV11-2 and TRBJ1-5; maybe TRBD1 (5 bases). V dropped 1 base and J dropped 3 bases, with 7 bases sitting between them. This CDR3 has 14 amino acids. The germline gives CDR1 SGHAT, CDR2 FQNNGV. The CDR3 nucleotides are TGTGCCAGCAGCTTAGGACAGATCAATCAGCCCCAGCATTTT. It codes for CASSLGQINQPQHF.

This clone was detected a few times. The chain carries TRBV19 and TRBJ1-1; D might be TRBD1 (6 bases). Per the germline V gene, CDR1 is LNHDA and CDR2 is SQIVND (reference sequence). This CDR3 is built from 19 residues. V was cut by 5 bases and J by 4 bases, with 29 bases left in between. DNA for the CDR3: TGTGCCAGTAGTTTGGCAGGGGCCCAGGTTTGGTTTTCGGGCACTGAAGCTTTCTTT. Residues: CASSLAGAQVWFSGTEAFF.

The chain couples TRBV7-2 to TRBJ2-7; possible D gene TRBD1, 7 bases. The CDR3 has 17 residues. The ends were cut back, 5 bases at V and 5 bases at J, with 25 bases in the middle. The germline V gene encodes CDR1 SGHTA and CDR2 FQGNSA. The CDR3 spells CASSVGPGQRVTHEQYF. In nucleotides, the CDR3 is TGTGCCAGCAGCGTCGGACCGGGACAGCGGGTTACACACGAGCAGTACTTC.

V usage is TRBV2 and J usage is TRBJ1-2; D perhaps matches TRBD1 (6 bases). Germline values: CDR1 SNHLY, CDR2 FYNNEI. Trimming pared 5 bases from V and 1 base from J, leaving 11 bases between. CDR3 length: 14 amino acids. The CDR3 loop is CASSPQGYNYGYTF. The DNA for the CDR3 is TGTGCCAGCAGTCCACAGGGTTATAACTATGGCTACACCTTC.

The CDR3 sequence is CASTTGGAYGYTF. In DNA, the CDR3 is TGTGCCAGCACAACAGGGGGCGCCTATGGCTACACCTTC. The chain employs TRBV2 and TRBJ1-2; 9 nucleotides align to TRBD1. The CDR3 consists of 13 residues. The junction had 4 bases not matched to a gene; V was cut back by 7 bases and J by 4 bases. The germline gives CDR1 SNHLY, CDR2 FYNNEI.

V is TRBV7-9 and J is TRBJ2-7, with D possibly matching TRBD1 (5 bases). The CDR3 has 13 amino acids. The V end was cut by 3 bases, the J end by 0 bases, with 6 bases between. Germline CDR1 is SEHNR and CDR2 is FQNEAQ (reference sequence). CDR3: CASSFDSSYEQYF. The CDR3 DNA follows: TGTGCCAGCAGCTTTGACAGCTCCTACGAGCAGTACTTC. The full variable domain, completed using reference TRBV7-9 and TRBJ2-7, is DTGVSQNPRHKITKRGQNVTFRCDPISEHNRLYWYRQTLGQGPEFLTYFQNEAQLEKSRLLSDRFSAERPKGSFSTLEIQRTEQGDSAMYLCASSFDSSYEQYFGPGTRLTVT.

The V call is TRBV19, the J call TRBJ2-1, with 10 bases aligning to TRBD2. This CDR3 has 16 residues. With V trimmed by 5 bases and J by 5 bases, 9 bases remained unmatched. The V gene's germline CDR1 is LNHDA and CDR2 SQIVND (reference sequence). CDR3 amino acids: CASSVQAGGRHNEQFF. CDR3 DNA sequence: TGTGCCAGTAGTGTCCAAGCGGGAGGGCGCCACAATGAGCAGTTCTTC.

The V gene is TRBV5-6, the J gene TRBJ2-3, with a weak D call TRBD1 (5 bases). Germline V lookup: CDR1 SGHDT, CDR2 YYEEEE. This CDR3 has 14 residues. The V end lost 7 bases, the J end lost 6 bases, and 18 bases lay between the germline ends. CDR3 nucleotides: TGTGCCAGCTGTATCAGGGAACCGAGCGATACGCAGTATTTT. Its translation: CASCIREPSDTQYF. Drawing the rest from reference TRBV5-6 and TRBJ2-3, the complete variable domain is DAGVTQSPTHLIKTRGQQVTLRCSPKSGHDTVSWYQQALGQGPQFIFQYYEEEERQRGNFPDRFSGHQFPNYSSELNVNALLLGDSALYLCASCIREPSDTQYFGPGTRLTVL.

The chain is built from TRBV29-1 and TRBJ2-6; D gene ambiguous. Between the trimmed V and J ends, which lost 4 bases and 0 bases, there was a span of 4 bases. The CDR3 contains 13 residues. Germline CDR1 is SQVTM and CDR2 is ANQGSEA. The CDR3 loop reads CSVGLSGANVLTF. CDR3 bases: TGCAGCGTTGGGCTCTCTGGGGCCAACGTCCTGACTTTC.

This clone was observed many times. This chain uses TRBV11-3 with TRBJ2-2; 9 positions match TRBD1. Unmatched junction bases numbered 7, after V lost 1 base and J lost 4 bases. From germline, CDR1 is SGHNT and CDR2 YENEEA. The CDR3 is 17 amino acids. CDR3 amino acids: CASSLAGTGLGTGELFF. CDR3 bases: TGTGCCAGCAGCTTAGCCGGGACAGGGTTGGGCACCGGGGAGCTGTTTTTT.